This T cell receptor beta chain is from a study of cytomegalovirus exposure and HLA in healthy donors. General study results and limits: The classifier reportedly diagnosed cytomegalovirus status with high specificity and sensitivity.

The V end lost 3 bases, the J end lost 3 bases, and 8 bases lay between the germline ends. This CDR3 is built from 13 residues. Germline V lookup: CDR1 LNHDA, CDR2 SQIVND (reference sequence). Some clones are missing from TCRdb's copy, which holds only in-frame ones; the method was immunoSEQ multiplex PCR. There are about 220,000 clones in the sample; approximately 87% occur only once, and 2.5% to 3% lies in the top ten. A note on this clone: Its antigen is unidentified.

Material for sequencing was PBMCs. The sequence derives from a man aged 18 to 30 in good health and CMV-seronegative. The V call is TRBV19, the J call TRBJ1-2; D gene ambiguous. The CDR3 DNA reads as TGTGCCAGTAGTATGCTCCGCGACTATGGCTACACCTTC. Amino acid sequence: CASSMLRDYGYTF.